The rows below give T cell receptor beta chains drawn from one sample of a study of neoadjuvant anti-PD-1 for oral cavity cancer. The protocol was immunoSEQ multiplex PCR, while the TCRdb copy is restricted to in-frame clones and leaves out a portion. The profile shows about 42,000 clones, 65% to 80% of them singletons. The sequenced sample was PBMCs, obtained after nivolumab (anti-PD-1) treatment. The receptor set was obtained from a person aged 35-79 years with oral cavity squamous cell carcinoma. The CDR3 runs from the conserved cysteine through the conserved F or W. A D gene is named only where the DNA matches it firmly. Part of the rows lack a size; the others show once, few, many or a class for expanded clones.

v_call	j_call	d_call	clone_size	cdr3_aa	cdr3_nt
TRBV14	TRBJ1-1	-	few	CASSLQLNTEAFF	TGTGCCAGCAGCCTCCAGTTGAACACTGAAGCTTTCTTT
TRBV6-1	TRBJ2-5	-	-	CASRIPGKGETQYF	TGTGCCAGCAGAATTCCCGGTAAGGGAGAGACCCAGTACTTC
TRBV27	TRBJ2-2	-	-	CASSLFLLTGELFF	TGTGCCAGCAGTTTATTCCTCTTAACCGGGGAGCTGTTTTTT
TRBV11-3	TRBJ2-3	TRBD1	-	CASSSRGQGRTDTQYF	TGTGCCAGCAGCTCGAGAGGACAGGGACGCACAGATACGCAGTATTTT
TRBV6-1	TRBJ2-1	-	-	CASSEIAGGRYWFF	TGTGCCAGCAGTGAAATTGCAGGCGGCCGGTACTGGTTCTTC
TRBV5-4	TRBJ1-1	-	few	CASSLRVKTEAFF	TGTGCCAGCAGTTTACGAGTAAAGACTGAAGCTTTCTTT
TRBV4-1	TRBJ2-1	-	-	CASSQDKGGLGNYNEQFF	TGCGCCAGCAGCCAAGACAAGGGGGGCCTCGGCAACTACAATGAGCAGTTCTTC
TRBV2	TRBJ1-1	-	-	CASSKQGKATEAFF	TGTGCCAGCAGTAAGCAGGGCAAAGCCACTGAAGCTTTCTTT
TRBV19	TRBJ2-5	-	-	CASSIEGVLQETQYF	TGTGCCAGTAGTATAGAAGGGGTCCTCCAAGAGACCCAGTACTTC
TRBV25-1	TRBJ2-4	-	once	CASSEESKGNIQYF	TGTGCCAGCAGTGAGGAATCTAAGGGGAACATTCAGTACTTC
TRBV2	TRBJ1-2	TRBD1	-	CASSVNRDSYGYTF	TGTGCCAGCAGTGTCAACCGGGACAGCTATGGCTACACCTTC
TRBV28	TRBJ1-1	-	-	CASRGWGAANTEAFF	TGTGCCAGCAGGGGTTGGGGCGCGGCGAACACTGAAGCTTTCTTT
TRBV9	TRBJ1-6	-	-	CASSVKGSGSPLHF	TGTGCCAGCAGCGTGAAGGGTAGTGGATCACCCCTCCACTTT
TRBV30	TRBJ2-3	TRBD1	-	CAWSPGQGADTQYF	TGTGCCTGGAGTCCTGGACAGGGGGCAGATACGCAGTATTTT
TRBV10-1	TRBJ2-1	-	few	CASSLGGGSGQRQFF	TGCGCCAGCAGTTTGGGGGGAGGAAGCGGGCAGCGGCAGTTCTTC
TRBV11-2	TRBJ1-4	TRBD1	-	CASSLSRGQEKLFF	TGTGCCAGCAGCCTCTCCCGGGGACAGGAAAAACTGTTTTTT
TRBV6-6	TRBJ1-3	-	few	CAIGRGVGGNTIYF	TGTGCCATCGGCAGGGGCGTGGGCGGAAACACCATATATTTT
TRBV27	TRBJ2-3	-	-	CASSLTPVADTQYF	TGTGCCAGCAGTTTAACTCCAGTTGCAGATACGCAGTATTTT
TRBV2	TRBJ1-5	TRBD1	-	CASTPPRTGGDQPQHF	TGTGCCAGCACCCCCCCAAGGACAGGGGGGGATCAGCCCCAGCATTTT
TRBV5-4	TRBJ1-2	TRBD1	-	CASSLDRGQYGYTF	TGTGCCAGCAGCTTGGACAGGGGACAATATGGCTACACCTTC
TRBV5-4	TRBJ2-2	TRBD2	-	CASSREAGGMNTGELFF	TGTGCCAGCAGCCGGGAAGCGGGGGGGATGAACACCGGGGAGCTGTTTTTT
TRBV6-1	TRBJ1-5	-	-	CASSEIRGTKGNQPQHF	TGTGCCAGCAGTGAAATTAGAGGGACTAAAGGCAATCAGCCCCAGCATTTT
TRBV10-3	TRBJ1-4	-	-	CAISANDDNRVGGKLFF	TGTGCCATCAGCGCAAACGACGATAACAGGGTAGGAGGAAAACTGTTTTTT
TRBV27	TRBJ1-6	-	-	CASSWDASSSYNSPLHF	TGTGCCAGCAGTTGGGACGCAAGCAGCTCCTATAATTCACCCCTCCACTTT
TRBV6-5	TRBJ2-1	-	few	CASSYAGYNEQFF	TGTGCCAGCAGTTACGCGGGTTACAATGAGCAGTTCTTC
TRBV2	TRBJ2-1	TRBD2	once	CASSRLAGGREQFF	TGTGCCAGCAGTCGACTAGCGGGAGGGCGGGAGCAGTTCTTC
TRBV7-9	TRBJ1-2	-	-	CASSWYAGVEGYTF	TGTGCCAGCAGCTGGTACGCAGGGGTAGAAGGCTACACCTTC
TRBV19	TRBJ1-1	-	-	CASKDGPGNTEAFF	TGTGCCAGTAAGGATGGGCCTGGGAACACTGAAGCTTTCTTT
TRBV6-5	TRBJ2-7	-	few	CASSYSDAPTYEQYF	TGTGCCAGCAGTTACTCGGATGCACCTACCTACGAGCAGTACTTC
TRBV5-1	TRBJ1-2	-	-	CASSLDQGPYGYTF	TGCGCCAGCAGCTTGGATCAGGGCCCCTATGGCTACACCTTC
TRBV2	TRBJ2-1	TRBD1	-	CASSVQGGSNEQFF	TGTGCCAGCAGTGTACAGGGGGGCTCCAATGAGCAGTTCTTC